Ten or more counts support the clone carrying this T cell receptor (beta chain). The data were obtained in a study of T cells in Graves' hyperthyroidism and ophthalmopathy. Orbital computed tomography and thyroid ultrasound, together with serum TRAb and thyroxine and clinical symptoms, were used for diagnoses. Amplified TCR beta CDR3 regions derived from RNA transcripts. HTBI primers were the set used in a first-round RT-PCR of the TCR CDR3. TCRdb used MiXCR to reprocess the multiplex PCR reads, holding one entry per CDR3 protein. The repertoire holds 400,000 to 500,000 distinct CDR3 sequences, with approximately 14% as singletons. The CDR3 sequence is 13 residues long. Between the trimmed V and J ends, which lost 8 bases and 1 base, there was a span of 12 bases. CDR1 is ENHRY and CDR2 is SYGVKD in the germline V gene.

What was sequenced was blood. The genes are TRBV10-3 and TRBJ2-7, with no clear D. This receptor was taken from a man between 18 and 29 years old with Graves' ophthalmopathy. In nucleotides, the CDR3 is TGTGCCATCCGCGGACCCGCGTCCTACGAGCAGTACTTC. Residues: CAIRGPASYEQYF.